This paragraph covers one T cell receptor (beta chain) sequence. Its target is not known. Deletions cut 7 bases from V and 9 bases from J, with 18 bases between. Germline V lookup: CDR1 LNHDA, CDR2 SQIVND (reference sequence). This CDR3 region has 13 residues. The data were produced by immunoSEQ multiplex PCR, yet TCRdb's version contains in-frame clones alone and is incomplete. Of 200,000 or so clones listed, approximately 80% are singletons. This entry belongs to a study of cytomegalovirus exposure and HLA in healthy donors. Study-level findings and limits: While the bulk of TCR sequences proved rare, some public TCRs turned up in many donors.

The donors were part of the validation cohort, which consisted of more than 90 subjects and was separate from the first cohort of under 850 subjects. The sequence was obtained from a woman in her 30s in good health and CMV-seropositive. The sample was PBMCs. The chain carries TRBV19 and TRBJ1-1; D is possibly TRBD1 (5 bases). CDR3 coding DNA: TGTGCCAGTACCCAACCTGTCCGACAGCAAGCTTTCTTT. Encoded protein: CASTQPVRQQAFF.